Shown below are 28 T cell receptor beta chains from a single sample sequenced in a study of beta chain features in type 1 diabetes. Study-wide results and caveats: Among all four CD4+ subsets, Type 1 diabetes patients had TCRB CDR3s that were moderately but significantly shorter.

These TCRs' antigens remain unknown. The entirety of the isolated RNA underwent reverse transcription, so expressed TCRB transcripts were sequenced. TCRdb keeps only in-frame clones here, not all; method: immunoSEQ multiplex PCR. Among 600,000 to 700,000 clones, under 15% were seen once, and the ten largest hold 0.095% to 0.15%. The sequencing sample was made of naive CD4+ T cells from blood. The source of these receptors is a man in his thirties or forties with type 1 diabetes.

This chain's CDR3 is CASSESSSGGAAKTQYF. CDR3 coding DNA: TGTGCCAGCAGTGAATCTAGCAGCGGGGGGGCCGCGAAGACCCAGTACTTC. The chain links TRBV25-1 to TRBJ2-5, with 10 nucleotides matching TRBD2. CDR1 is MGHDK and CDR2 is SYGVNS in the germline V gene. The CDR3 sequence is 17 residues long. Germline trimming cut 1 base from V and 6 bases from J; bases unmatched to any gene: 11.

This chain joins TRBV30 and TRBJ2-1; tentatively, D is TRBD2 (7 bases). Trimming left V 5 bases short and J 6 bases short, with 14 bases between. Per germline, CDR1 GTSNPN and CDR2 SVGIG (reference sequence). This CDR3 has 13 residues. In DNA, the CDR3 is TGTGCCTGGTCCCCCGGGGGGCTCAATGAGCAGTTCTTC. Protein sequence: CAWSPGGLNEQFF.

The chain joins TRBV9 to TRBJ2-3; D is unclear. CDR1 and CDR2 from the germline V gene are SGDLS and YYNGEE. Trimming took off 0 bases at V and 1 base at J, with 12 bases between the two ends. The CDR3 is 16 amino acids. The CDR3: CASSVAPQTRTDTQYF. In DNA, the CDR3 is TGTGCCAGCAGCGTAGCACCCCAAACACGCACAGATACGCAGTATTTT.

This clone appeared a few times. The chain links TRBV5-1 to TRBJ2-1; 10 positions agree with TRBD1. The J segment lost 0 bases and the V segment lost 5 bases, leaving 2 bases of the junction unmatched. In germline, CDR1 is SGHRS, CDR2 YFSETQ. The CDR3 has 15 residues. CDR3 amino acids: CASRRTGGSYNEQFF. For the CDR3, the DNA is TGCGCCAGCAGAAGGACAGGGGGCTCCTACAATGAGCAGTTCTTC.

CDR3 sequence (DNA): TGTGCCAGCAGTCCAAGCGGACAGGGGAATGGGGAGACCCAGTACTTC. Translated, it gives CASSPSGQGNGETQYF. The chain links TRBV25-1 to TRBJ2-5; TRBD1 matches at 9 bases. Per the germline V gene, CDR1 is MGHDK and CDR2 is SYGVNS. V trimming: 5 bases; J trimming: 5 bases; junction bases outside the gene matches: 12. The length of the CDR3 is 16 residues.

There are a few counts of this clone. The chain couples TRBV9 to TRBJ1-2; 7 bases fit TRBD1. After removal of 1 base from V and 1 base from J, the junction contained 7 bases not matched to a gene. Germline CDR1 is SGDLS and CDR2 is YYNGEE. The CDR3 covers 16 residues. CDR3 sequence (DNA): TGTGCCAGCAGCGTATCGAGCGGGACAGTTAACTATGGCTACACCTTC. As protein: CASSVSSGTVNYGYTF.

The chain employs TRBV10-3 and TRBJ1-4, with TRBD1 identical over 8 bases. The CDR3 contains 15 residues. Trimming took 9 bases from V and 5 from J; bases not matched to a gene: 11. CDR1 is ENHRY, CDR2 SYGVKD, per germline. CDR3 loop: CAMSDSTGANEKLFF. CDR3 nucleotide sequence: TGTGCCATGTCTGATTCGACAGGGGCGAATGAAAAACTGTTTTTT.

The V call is TRBV19, the J call TRBJ1-1; no clear D. Trimming took 5 bases from V and 4 from J, leaving 8 bases between them. This CDR3 is 12 amino acids long. Germline V lookup: CDR1 LNHDA, CDR2 SQIVND (reference sequence). CDR3 residues: CASSVSGTEAFF. For the CDR3, the DNA is TGTGCCAGTAGTGTCAGCGGCACTGAAGCTTTCTTT.

The chain employs TRBV7-2 and TRBJ1-6, with 9 bases lining up with TRBD1. There are 14 residues in the CDR3. In germline, CDR1 is SGHTA, CDR2 FQGNSA. With V trimmed by 5 bases and J by 7 bases, 3 bases remained unmatched. The CDR3, as DNA: TGTGCCAGCAGCCGCGACAGGGGGAATTCACCCCTCCACTTT. This gives the protein CASSRDRGNSPLHF.

The chain uses TRBV28 and TRBJ2-1, with unresolved D. Deletions cut 5 bases from V and 0 bases from J, with 14 bases between. Per germline, CDR1 MDHEN and CDR2 SYDVKM. CDR3 size: 16 residues. CDR3 loop: CASSLVGRSSYNEQFF. For the CDR3, the DNA is TGTGCCAGCAGTCTGGTGGGCAGGAGCTCCTACAATGAGCAGTTCTTC.

This sequence joins TRBV7-2 and TRBJ2-5; a possible D gene is TRBD1 (5 bases). The germline V gene has CDR1 SGHTA and CDR2 FQGNSA. This CDR3 region has 14 residues. The V end lost 2 bases, the J end lost 7 bases, and 14 bases lay between the germline ends. In DNA, the CDR3 is TGTGCCAGCAGCTTAAGTCCAGCCCAGGGGACCCAGTACTTC. The encoded protein is CASSLSPAQGTQYF. Looking up the rest from reference TRBV7-2 and TRBJ2-5 gives the full variable domain: GAGVSQSPSNKVTEKGKDVELRCDPISGHTALYWYRQSLGQGLEFLIYFQGNSAPDKSGLPSDRFSAERTGGSVSTLTIQRTQQEDSAVYLCASSLSPAQGTQYFGPGTRLLVL.

The rearrangement joins TRBV7-9 to TRBJ1-1; no firm D call. Germline loops: CDR1 SEHNR, CDR2 FQNEAQ (reference sequence). Trimming left V 1 base short and J 7 bases short, with 10 bases between. This CDR3 spans 13 amino acids. The chain's CDR3 is CASSLEGTYEAFF. CDR3 coding DNA: TGTGCCAGCAGCTTAGAGGGAACCTATGAAGCTTTCTTT.

The chain employs TRBV29-1 and TRBJ2-7, with D uncertain. Germline V lookup: CDR1 SQVTM, CDR2 ANQGSEA. Trimming took 4 bases from V and 4 from J, leaving 14 bases between them. This CDR3 spans 13 amino acids. The DNA for the CDR3 is TGCAGCGTTGGAGAAGGCATTCTGTACGAGCAGTACTTC. It yields the protein CSVGEGILYEQYF.

As concerns this clone: Other DNA variants within this sample encode the same CDR3. The genes are TRBV5-1 and TRBJ2-7, with unresolved D. Per germline, CDR1 SGHRS and CDR2 YFSETQ. The CDR3 sequence is 12 residues long. V was pared by 0 bases and J by 3 bases, with 4 bases between. In nucleotides, the CDR3 is TGCGCCAGCAGCTTGGATAACTACGAGCAGTACTTC. It specifies CASSLDNYEQYF. Based on the CDR3 plus reference TRBV5-1 and TRBJ2-7, the full variable domain is KAGVTQTPRYLIKTRGQQVTLSCSPISGHRSVSWYQQTPGQGLQFLFEYFSETQRNKGNFPGRFSGRQFSNSRSEMNVSTLELGDSALYLCASSLDNYEQYFGPGTRLTVT.

In nucleotides, the CDR3 is TGTGCCAGCAGCCCCACCCCTGGGGCCAACGTCCTGACTTTC. Translation: CASSPTPGANVLTF. The chain employs TRBV9 and TRBJ2-6; D gene uncertain. CDR1 is SGDLS, CDR2 YYNGEE, per germline. The CDR3 totals 14 residues. The V and J ends lost 4 bases and 2 bases respectively, with 7 bases between them.

This clone was detected a few times. This rearrangement joins TRBV7-9 to TRBJ2-4; 13 positions match TRBD2. There are 16 residues in the CDR3. Trimming removed 5 bases from V and 9 bases from J; junction bases left unmatched: 10. Germline assignment: CDR1 SEHNR and CDR2 FQNEAQ (reference sequence). The CDR3 bases are TGTGCCAGCAGCCCCGGACTAGCGGGGGAAGTAGGCATTCAGTACTTC. It specifies CASSPGLAGEVGIQYF.

This clone was seen a few times. V usage is TRBV19 and J usage is TRBJ2-1; 7 nucleotides agree with TRBD2. V was clipped by 4 bases and J by 6 bases; unmatched bases: 9. The CDR3 has 15 amino acids. CDR1 is LNHDA, CDR2 SQIVND, per germline (reference sequence). Here the CDR3 DNA reads TGTGCCAGTAGTAGCGGGGGAACGGTAATCAATGAGCAGTTCTTC. It specifies CASSSGGTVINEQFF.

The rearrangement links TRBV9 to TRBJ2-2; D uncertain. V dropped 3 bases and J dropped 1 base, with 4 bases sitting between them. CDR3 length equals 13 residues. From germline, CDR1 is SGDLS and CDR2 YYNGEE. Here the CDR3 reads CASSERNTGELFF. CDR3 nucleotides: TGTGCCAGCAGCGAGAGGAACACCGGGGAGCTGTTTTTT. The whole variable domain, remainder taken from reference TRBV9 and TRBJ2-2, is DSGVTQTPKHLITATGQRVTLRCSPRSGDLSVYWYQQSLDQGLQFLIQYYNGEERAKGNILERFSAQQFPDLHSELNLSSLELGDSALYFCASSERNTGELFFGEGSRLTVL.

This clone was picked up a small number of times. The V gene is TRBV6-6, the J gene TRBJ2-4; D may match TRBD1 or TRBD2 (6 bases each). CDR3 length: 15 amino acids. V lost 5 bases and J 2 bases, leaving 13 bases between the germline ends. CDR1 and CDR2 from the germline V gene are MNHNY and SVGAGI (reference sequence). The chain's CDR3 is CASSPGGSSKNIQYF. In DNA, the CDR3 is TGTGCCAGCAGTCCCGGGGGCAGCTCCAAAAACATTCAGTACTTC.

The table lists this clone with a few counts. This chain uses TRBV19 with TRBJ1-1; TRBD1 is a possible D gene (5 bases). Trimming removed 7 bases from V and 0 bases from J, with 18 bases in between. The CDR3 is made up of 16 amino acids. Per the germline V gene, CDR1 is LNHDA and CDR2 is SQIVND (reference sequence). This CDR3 reads CASTPVHSRVNTEAFF. CDR3 DNA: TGTGCCAGTACCCCAGTCCACTCCAGGGTGAACACTGAAGCTTTCTTT.

The V call is TRBV5-1, the J call TRBJ1-3, with unresolved D. CDR3 length: 16 amino acids. Germline CDR1 is SGHRS and CDR2 is YFSETQ. V lost 2 bases and J 3 bases, leaving 15 bases between the germline ends. The CDR3 nucleotides are TGCGCCAGCAGCTTACCCGGGCCCGGTGATGGAAACACCATATATTTT. It yields the protein CASSLPGPGDGNTIYF.

This clone has more than one count but fewer than ten. This sample includes further DNA sequences coding for the same CDR3. This chain links TRBV18 with TRBJ2-3; D is possibly TRBD2 (7 bases). Looked up from germline, CDR1 is KGHSH and CDR2 is LQKENI. Trimming took off 0 bases at V and 4 bases at J, with 8 bases between the two ends. The CDR3 covers 14 residues. CDR3 sequence reads: CASSPPGGPDTQYF. The CDR3 nucleotides read TGTGCCAGCTCACCACCGGGGGGGCCAGATACGCAGTATTTT.

The CDR3 region has the DNA TGTGCCAGCAGCGCTGGCACCGGGACAGAAGTTTATGGCTACACCTTC. Protein: CASSAGTGTEVYGYTF. The chain employs TRBV9 and TRBJ1-2; 7 nucleotides agree with TRBD1. The V gene end was trimmed by 3 bases and the J gene end by 5 bases; junction bases not matched to a gene: 13. Germline V gives CDR1 SGDLS, CDR2 YYNGEE. The CDR3 covers 16 residues.

V gene TRBV7-2 combines with J gene TRBJ1-2, with a tentative D call TRBD1 (6 bases). This CDR3 is 14 amino acids long. V dropped 5 bases and J dropped 7 bases, with 17 bases sitting between them. Germline loops: CDR1 SGHTA, CDR2 FQGNSA. The CDR3 sequence: CASSPPGGGAGYTF. In nucleotides, the CDR3 is TGTGCCAGCAGCCCTCCAGGAGGGGGAGCTGGCTACACCTTC.

The chain employs TRBV7-2 and TRBJ2-3; 9 bases agree with TRBD2. V lost 0 bases and J lost 8; bases outside the gene matches: 12. Germline V gene lookup returns CDR1 SGHTA and CDR2 FQGNSA. The CDR3 totals 17 residues. The CDR3 sequence: CASSLAIGTSRGSTQYF. The CDR3 DNA reads as TGTGCCAGCAGCTTAGCGATTGGGACTAGCCGAGGGAGTACGCAGTATTTT.

V is TRBV7-6 and J is TRBJ2-2; D is perhaps TRBD2 (6 bases). The CDR3 contains 16 residues. V lost 6 bases, J lost 0 bases, and 14 bases lay in between. Germline-derived CDR1 and CDR2 are SGHVS and FNYEAQ. CDR3 in amino acids: CASSPFGGTNTGELFF. Here the CDR3 DNA reads TGTGCCAGCAGTCCTTTCGGGGGAACGAACACCGGGGAGCTGTTTTTT.

The CDR3 nucleotides read TGTGCCAGCAGCTCGGGACAGGGGGCTATTTTCTACAATGAGCAGTTCTTC. As protein: CASSSGQGAIFYNEQFF. V is TRBV7-9 and J is TRBJ2-1; 12 nucleotides match TRBD1. The germline CDR1 and CDR2 sequences are SEHNR and FQNEAQ (reference sequence). Germline trimming cut 4 bases from V and 3 bases from J; bases unmatched to any gene: 7. The CDR3 length is 17 residues.

This clone was picked up a small number of times. The rearrangement joins TRBV6-5 to TRBJ2-5; maybe TRBD1 (6 bases). The ends were cut back, 6 bases at V and 5 bases at J, with 13 bases in the middle. Germline V CDR1 and CDR2: MNHEY, SVGAGI. This CDR3 has 13 residues. CDR3 coding DNA: TGTGCCAGCAGCACCAGGGGCAGGGAGACCCAGTACTTC. Its translation: CASSTRGRETQYF.